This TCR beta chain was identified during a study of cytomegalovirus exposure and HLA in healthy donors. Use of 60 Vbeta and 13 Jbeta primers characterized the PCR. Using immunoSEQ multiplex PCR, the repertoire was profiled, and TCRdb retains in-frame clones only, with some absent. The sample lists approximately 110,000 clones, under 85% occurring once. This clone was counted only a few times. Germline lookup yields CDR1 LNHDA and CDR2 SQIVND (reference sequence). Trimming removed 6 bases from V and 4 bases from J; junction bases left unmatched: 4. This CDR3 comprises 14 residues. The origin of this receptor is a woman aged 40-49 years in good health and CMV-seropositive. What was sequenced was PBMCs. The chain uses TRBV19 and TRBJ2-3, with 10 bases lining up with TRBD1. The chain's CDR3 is CASSRDRGPDTQYF. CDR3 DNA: TGTGCCAGTAGCCGGGACAGGGGTCCAGATACGCAGTATTTT.